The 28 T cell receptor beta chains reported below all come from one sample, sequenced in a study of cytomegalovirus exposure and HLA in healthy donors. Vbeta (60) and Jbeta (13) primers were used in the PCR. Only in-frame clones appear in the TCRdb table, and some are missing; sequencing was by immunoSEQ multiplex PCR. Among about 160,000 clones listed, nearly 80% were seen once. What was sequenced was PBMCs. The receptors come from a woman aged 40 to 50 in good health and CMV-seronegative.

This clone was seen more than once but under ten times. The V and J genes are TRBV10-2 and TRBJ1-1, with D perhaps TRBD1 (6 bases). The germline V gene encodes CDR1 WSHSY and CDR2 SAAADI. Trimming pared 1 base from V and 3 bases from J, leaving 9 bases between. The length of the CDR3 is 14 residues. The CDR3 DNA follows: TGCGCCAGCAGTGAGTTTCCAGGGGACACTGAAGCTTTCTTT. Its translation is CASSEFPGDTEAFF.

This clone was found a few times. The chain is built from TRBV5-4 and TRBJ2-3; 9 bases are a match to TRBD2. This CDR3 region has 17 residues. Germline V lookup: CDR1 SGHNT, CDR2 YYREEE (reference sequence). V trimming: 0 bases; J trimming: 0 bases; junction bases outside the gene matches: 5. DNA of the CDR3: TGTGCCAGCAGCTTGGGAGGGACTAGCAGTAGCACAGATACGCAGTATTTT. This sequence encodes CASSLGGTSSSTDTQYF.

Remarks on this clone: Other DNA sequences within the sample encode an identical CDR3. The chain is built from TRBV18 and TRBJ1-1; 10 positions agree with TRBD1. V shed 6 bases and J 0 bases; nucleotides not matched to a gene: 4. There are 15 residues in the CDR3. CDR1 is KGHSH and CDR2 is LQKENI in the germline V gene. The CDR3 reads CASSPGQGMNTEAFF. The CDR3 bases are TGTGCCAGCTCGCCGGGACAGGGGATGAACACTGAAGCTTTCTTT.

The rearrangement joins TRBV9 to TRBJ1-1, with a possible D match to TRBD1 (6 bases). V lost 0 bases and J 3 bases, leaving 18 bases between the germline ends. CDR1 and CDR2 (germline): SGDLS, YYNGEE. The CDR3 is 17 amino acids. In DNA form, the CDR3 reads TGTGCCAGCAGCGTAGGCCTGAGGGGGAGTGCGTACACTGAAGCTTTCTTT. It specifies CASSVGLRGSAYTEAFF.

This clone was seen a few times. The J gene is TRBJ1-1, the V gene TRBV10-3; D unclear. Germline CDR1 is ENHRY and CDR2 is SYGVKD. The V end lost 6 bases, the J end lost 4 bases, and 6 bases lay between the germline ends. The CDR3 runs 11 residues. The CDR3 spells CAIRGATEAFF. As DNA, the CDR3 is TGTGCCATCAGGGGAGCCACTGAAGCTTTCTTT.

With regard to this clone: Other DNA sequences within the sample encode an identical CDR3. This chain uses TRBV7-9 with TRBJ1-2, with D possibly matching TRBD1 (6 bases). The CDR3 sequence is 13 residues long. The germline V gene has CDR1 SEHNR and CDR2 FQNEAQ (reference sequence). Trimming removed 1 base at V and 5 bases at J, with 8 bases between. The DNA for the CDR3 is TGTGCCAGCAGCTTAGACAGGGAATATGGCTACACCTTC. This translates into CASSLDREYGYTF.

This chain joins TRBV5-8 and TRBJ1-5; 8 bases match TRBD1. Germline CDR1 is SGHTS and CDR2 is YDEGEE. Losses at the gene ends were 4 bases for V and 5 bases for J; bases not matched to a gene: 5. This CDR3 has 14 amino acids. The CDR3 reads CASSLSRGHQPQHF. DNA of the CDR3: TGTGCCAGCAGCCTGAGCAGGGGGCATCAGCCCCAGCATTTT.

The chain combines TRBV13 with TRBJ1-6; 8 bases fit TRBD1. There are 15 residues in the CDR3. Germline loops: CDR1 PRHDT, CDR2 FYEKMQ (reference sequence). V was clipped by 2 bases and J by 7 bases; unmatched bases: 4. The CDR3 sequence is CASSLQTGENSPLHF. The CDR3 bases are TGTGCCAGCAGCTTACAGACAGGGGAAAATTCACCCCTCCACTTT.

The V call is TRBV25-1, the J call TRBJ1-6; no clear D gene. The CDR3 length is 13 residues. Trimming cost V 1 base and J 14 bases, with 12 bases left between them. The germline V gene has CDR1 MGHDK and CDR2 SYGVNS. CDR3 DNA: TGTGCCAGCAGTGAATCTGAAGAAAGCGCCCTCCACTTT. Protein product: CASSESEESALHF.

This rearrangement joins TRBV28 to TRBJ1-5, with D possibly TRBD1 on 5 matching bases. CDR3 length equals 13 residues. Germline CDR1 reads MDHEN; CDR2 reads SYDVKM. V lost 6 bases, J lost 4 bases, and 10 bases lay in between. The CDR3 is CASSRVWNQPQHF. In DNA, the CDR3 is TGTGCCAGCAGCAGGGTGTGGAATCAGCCCCAGCATTTT.

CDR3 bases: TGTGCCACCAGCAGAGATGGTAAGGGGGCAAGCTCCTACGAGCAGTACTTC. Its protein product is CATSRDGKGASSYEQYF. The rearrangement joins TRBV15 to TRBJ2-5; 7 nucleotides agree with TRBD1. The J call is doubtful: the DNA matches TRBJ2-7 better. Germline V gives CDR1 LNHNV, CDR2 YYDKDF (reference sequence). This CDR3 has 17 residues.

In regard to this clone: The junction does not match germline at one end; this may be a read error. CDR3 nucleotides: TGTTCCAGCAGCCTTGGGGGCAGGGGGAGAGTTAGCTCACCCCTCCACTTT. The encoded protein is CSSSLGGRGRVSSPLHF. The gene calls are TRBV7-9 and TRBJ1-6; 7 bases fit TRBD1. Looked up from germline, CDR1 is SEHNR and CDR2 is FQNEAQ (reference sequence). This CDR3 spans 17 amino acids.

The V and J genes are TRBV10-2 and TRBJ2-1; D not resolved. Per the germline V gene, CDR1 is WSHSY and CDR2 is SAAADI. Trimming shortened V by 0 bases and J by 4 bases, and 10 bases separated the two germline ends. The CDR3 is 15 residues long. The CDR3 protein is CASSESRLKYNEQFF. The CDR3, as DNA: TGCGCCAGCAGTGAGTCGCGATTGAAATACAATGAGCAGTTCTTC.

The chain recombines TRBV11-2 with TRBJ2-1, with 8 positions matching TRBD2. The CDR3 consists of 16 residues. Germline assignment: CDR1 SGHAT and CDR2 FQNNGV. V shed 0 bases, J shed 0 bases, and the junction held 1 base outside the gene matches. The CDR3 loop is CASSLEGTSSYNEQFF. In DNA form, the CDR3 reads TGTGCCAGCAGCTTAGAGGGGACTAGCTCCTACAATGAGCAGTTCTTC.

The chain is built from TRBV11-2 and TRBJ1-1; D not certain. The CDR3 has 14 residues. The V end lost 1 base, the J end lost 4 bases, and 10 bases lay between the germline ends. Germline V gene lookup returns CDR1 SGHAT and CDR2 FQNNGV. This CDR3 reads CASSLGDWVTEAFF. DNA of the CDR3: TGTGCCAGCAGCTTAGGCGACTGGGTCACTGAAGCTTTCTTT.

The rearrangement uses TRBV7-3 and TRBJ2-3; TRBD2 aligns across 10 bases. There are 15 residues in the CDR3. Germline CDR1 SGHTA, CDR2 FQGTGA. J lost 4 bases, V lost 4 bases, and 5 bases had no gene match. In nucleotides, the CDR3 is TGTGCCAGCAGCTACAAGCGGGGGGGCTCAGATACGCAGTATTTT. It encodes CASSYKRGGSDTQYF.

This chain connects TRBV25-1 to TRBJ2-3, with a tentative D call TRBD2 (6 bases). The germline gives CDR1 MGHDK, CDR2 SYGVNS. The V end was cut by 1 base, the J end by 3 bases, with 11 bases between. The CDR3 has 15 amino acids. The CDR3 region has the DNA TGTGCCAGCAGTGAATTTATGGGGGGTACAGATACGCAGTATTTT. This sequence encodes CASSEFMGGTDTQYF.

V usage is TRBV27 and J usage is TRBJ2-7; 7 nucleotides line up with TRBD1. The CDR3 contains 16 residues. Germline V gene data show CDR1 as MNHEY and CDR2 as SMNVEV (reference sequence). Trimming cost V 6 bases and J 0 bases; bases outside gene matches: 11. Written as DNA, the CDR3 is TGTGCCAGCAGCTCGGGACAGCCGTTGAGCTCCTACGAGCAGTACTTC. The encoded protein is CASSSGQPLSSYEQYF.

The chain's CDR3 is CASSLALAGDNEQFF. CDR3 coding DNA: TGCGCCAGCAGCTTGGCGCTAGCGGGGGACAATGAGCAGTTCTTC. The rearrangement joins TRBV5-1 to TRBJ2-1; 10 bases are shared with TRBD2. The CDR3 covers 15 residues. CDR1 and CDR2 (germline): SGHRS, YFSETQ. Unmatched junction bases numbered 2, after V lost 0 bases and J lost 5 bases.

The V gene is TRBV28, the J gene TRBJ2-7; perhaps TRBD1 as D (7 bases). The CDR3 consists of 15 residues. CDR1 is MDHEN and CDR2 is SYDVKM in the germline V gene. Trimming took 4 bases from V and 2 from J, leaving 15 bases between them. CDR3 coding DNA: TGTGCCAGCAGTTCCAGGGGGAGGCTTGCCTACGAGCAGTACTTC. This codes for CASSSRGRLAYEQYF.

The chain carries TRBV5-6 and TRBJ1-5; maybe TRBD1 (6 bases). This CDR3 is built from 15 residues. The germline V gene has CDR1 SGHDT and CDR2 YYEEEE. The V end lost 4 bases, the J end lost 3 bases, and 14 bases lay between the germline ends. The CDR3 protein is CASSVDRYPNQPQHF. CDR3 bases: TGTGCCAGCAGCGTGGACAGATATCCCAATCAGCCCCAGCATTTT.

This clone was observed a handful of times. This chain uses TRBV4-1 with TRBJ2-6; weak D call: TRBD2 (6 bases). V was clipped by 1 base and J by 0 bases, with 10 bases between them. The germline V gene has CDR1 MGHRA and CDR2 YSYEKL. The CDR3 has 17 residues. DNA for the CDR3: TGCGCCAGCAGCCAAGGTCAGCGGGTCTCTGGGGCCAACGTCCTGACTTTC. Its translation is CASSQGQRVSGANVLTF.

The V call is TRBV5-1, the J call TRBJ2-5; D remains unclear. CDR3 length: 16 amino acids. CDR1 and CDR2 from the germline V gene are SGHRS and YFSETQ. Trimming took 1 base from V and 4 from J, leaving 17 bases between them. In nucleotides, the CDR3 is TGCGCCAGCAGCTTGAAAGGTAGCAGAGAAGGAGAGACCCAGTACTTC. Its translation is CASSLKGSREGETQYF.

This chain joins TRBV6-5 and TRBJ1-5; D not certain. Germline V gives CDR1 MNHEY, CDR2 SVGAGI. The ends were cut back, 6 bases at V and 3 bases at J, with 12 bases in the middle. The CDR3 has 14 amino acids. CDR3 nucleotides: TGTGCCAGCAGCCAGGACGGGATCAATCAGCCCCAGCATTTT. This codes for CASSQDGINQPQHF.

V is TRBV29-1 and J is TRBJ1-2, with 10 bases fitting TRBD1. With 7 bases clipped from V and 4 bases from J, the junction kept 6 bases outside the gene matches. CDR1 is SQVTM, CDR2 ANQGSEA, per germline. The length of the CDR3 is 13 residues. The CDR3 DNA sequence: TGCAGCGGTGGACAGGGGGGCATCTATGGCTACACCTTC. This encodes CSGGQGGIYGYTF.

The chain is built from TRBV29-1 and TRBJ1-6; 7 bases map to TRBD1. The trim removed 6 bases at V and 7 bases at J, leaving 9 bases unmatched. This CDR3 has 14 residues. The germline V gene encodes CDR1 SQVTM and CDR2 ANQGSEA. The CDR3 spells CSVAGGTSNSPLHF. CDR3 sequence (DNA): TGCAGCGTGGCAGGGGGGACCTCAAATTCACCCCTCCACTTT.

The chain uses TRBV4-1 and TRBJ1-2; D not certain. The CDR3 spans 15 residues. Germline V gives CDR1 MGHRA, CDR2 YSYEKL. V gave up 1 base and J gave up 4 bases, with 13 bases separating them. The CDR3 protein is CASSQVPGLGYGYTF. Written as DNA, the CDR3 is TGCGCCAGCAGCCAAGTCCCAGGACTGGGCTATGGCTACACCTTC.

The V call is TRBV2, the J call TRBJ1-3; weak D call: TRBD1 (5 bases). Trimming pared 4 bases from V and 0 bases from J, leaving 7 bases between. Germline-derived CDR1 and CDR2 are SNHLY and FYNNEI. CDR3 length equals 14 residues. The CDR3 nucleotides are TGTGCCAGCAGTGGCAGGGCCTCTGGAAACACCATATATTTT. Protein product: CASSGRASGNTIYF. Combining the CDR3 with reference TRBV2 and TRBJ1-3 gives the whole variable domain EPEVTQTPSHQVTQMGQEVILRCVPISNHLYFYWYRQILGQKVEFLVSFYNNEISEKSEIFDDQFSVERPDGSNFTLKIRSTKLEDSAMYFCASSGRASGNTIYFGEGSWLTVV.